This T cell receptor (beta chain) was recovered during a study of CD8+ T cells in alopecia areata. In each case, RNA was isolated and then reverse transcribed into cDNA as the sequencing template. The assay was immunoSEQ multiplex PCR, and TCRdb's table has in-frame clones only and misses some. The table records approximately 220,000 clones, around two fifths of them present only once. Documented treatment: oral pan-JAK inhibitor, 5-10 mg twice daily. Sampling of alopecia areata patients yielded lesional scalp punch biopsies as well as peripheral blood. The sample was CD4+ T cells sorted from blood, taken at roughly week 30, from a patient treated with tofacitinib. This sequence originates from a human donor with alopecia areata.

CDR3 bases: TGTGCCAGCAGTTACTACCAACGGAGTTTCTATGGCTACACCTTC. Encoded protein: CASSYYQRSFYGYTF. The chain is built from TRBV6-6 and TRBJ1-2; D uncertain. The germline gives CDR1 MNHNY, CDR2 SVGAGI (reference sequence). The ends were cut back, 1 base at V and 4 bases at J, with 13 bases in the middle. The CDR3 runs to 15 residues.